Below, 6 T cell receptor beta chains from the same sample are listed, as sequenced in a study of OX40 agonist ivuxolimab in advanced cancers. Here immunoSEQ multiplex PCR was the method, and the copy in TCRdb shows in-frame clones only, minus some. The table has tens of thousands of clones, about 88% seen once. Source: CD4+ or CD8+ T cells sorted from blood, taken in a trial of the OX40 agonist ivuxolimab. Every receptor here comes from an adult with an advanced solid tumor such as melanoma, head and neck, liver or kidney cancer.

This clone was detected only once. Relative to the germline gene, one junction end is altered; a read error may explain this. The V and J genes are TRBV4-1 and TRBJ1-2; D unclear. There are 16 residues in the CDR3. The V gene's germline CDR1 is MGHRA and CDR2 YSYEKL. CDR3 in DNA: TGTGCCAGCAGCCAAGGTTGGGATACCCCTCCGGATGGCTACACCTTC. It encodes CASSQGWDTPPDGYTF.

This clone was counted a few times. The chain recombines TRBV27 with TRBJ2-1, with a tentative D call TRBD2 (6 bases). Germline V gene lookup returns CDR1 MNHEY and CDR2 SMNVEV (reference sequence). V was cut by 6 bases and J by 12 bases, with 18 bases left in between. This CDR3 region has 13 residues. The CDR3 loop is CASSPLDSGVQFF. The CDR3 DNA reads TGTGCCAGCAGCCCCCTCGATAGCGGAGTGCAGTTCTTC.

The chain carries TRBV15 and TRBJ2-3, with 8 bases lining up with TRBD1. This CDR3 is 17 amino acids long. The ends lost 1 base at V and 5 bases at J; junction bases unmatched: 11. Germline V gene data show CDR1 as LNHNV and CDR2 as YYDKDF (reference sequence). The DNA of the CDR3 is TGTGCCACCAGCAGAGTTCGTAGTCAGGGGGCAAGAGATACGCAGTATTTT. This sequence encodes CATSRVRSQGARDTQYF.

This clone was observed a few times. The J gene is TRBJ1-2, the V gene TRBV7-9, with D possibly being TRBD1 (6 bases). V was shortened by 6 bases and J by 2 bases, with 13 bases between the two germline ends. The CDR3 loop spans 14 amino acids. Germline-derived CDR1 and CDR2 are SEHNR and FQNEAQ (reference sequence). The CDR3 sequence is CASSHPQGNYGYTF. CDR3 in DNA: TGTGCCAGCAGTCACCCTCAGGGGAACTATGGCTACACCTTC.

V and J are TRBV9 and TRBJ2-3; D is ambiguous. CDR1 SGDLS and CDR2 YYNGEE come from the germline V gene. The CDR3 runs 13 residues. Trimming removed 3 bases at V and 5 bases at J, with 10 bases between. CDR3 DNA: TGTGCCAGCAGCGCGTATGGTGTAGATACGCAGTATTTT. Translating it yields CASSAYGVDTQYF.

The J gene is TRBJ1-1, the V gene TRBV6-5; D remains unclear. The germline V gene encodes CDR1 MNHEY and CDR2 SVGAGI. The V end was cut by 2 bases, the J end by 0 bases, with 10 bases between. The CDR3 sequence is 15 residues long. CDR3 region: CASSYENLLNTEAFF. CDR3 in DNA: TGTGCCAGCAGTTACGAGAATTTGTTGAACACTGAAGCTTTCTTT.